Listed below are T cell receptor beta chains from one sample, sequenced in a study of breast tumors, draining lymph nodes, adjacent tissues. One entry per CDR3 protein, called by TCRdb with MiXCR from the multiplex PCR reads. The table lists approximately 130,000 distinct CDR3 sequences, around 20% of them singletons, with 2% to 2.5% in the top ten. The sample consisted of axillary lymph node tissue. All receptors come from a female donor with breast cancer. Some clones in this sample may be carry-over from other donors' samples. Both conserved end residues are part of each CDR3. Each record gives: D gene, J gene, V gene, clone size, CDR3 DNA, CDR3 protein. A D gene is named only where the DNA matches it firmly. Expanded clones get a size class; other rows say once, few or many, or leave the size out.

>TRBD2|TRBJ2-2|TRBV2|many
TGTGCCAGCAGTGAATTCGGGCTAGCGGGAGTTCCCGGGGAGCTGTTTTTT
CASSEFGLAGVPGELFF
>-|TRBJ2-1|TRBV18|-
TGTGCCAGCTCTCGCAAATTCGTGAGCTCCTACAATGAGCAGTCCTTC
CASSRKFVSSYNEQSF
>-|TRBJ2-1|TRBV10-1|many
TGCGCCAGCAGTGACCATGGGGTGTTTTCGATTGAGCAGTTCTTC
CASSDHGVFSIEQFF
>-|TRBJ2-1|TRBV5-4|many
TGTGCCAGCAGTCGGGACTTCTCCTACAATGAGCAGTTCTTC
CASSRDFSYNEQFF
>-|TRBJ2-1|TRBV4-1|many
TGCGCCAGCAGCCAACTATCGGCTAGCGGAGGGGGAGGTGATCTGTTCTTC
CASSQLSASGGGGDLFF
>TRBD2|TRBJ2-7|TRBV10-2|many
TGCGCCAGCCGAGAGCTAGCGGCACTATCCTACGAGCAGTACTTC
CASRELAALSYEQYF
>-|TRBJ1-2|TRBV5-1|many
TGCGCCAGCAGCCTCAACGGAGGGGGTTATGGCTACACCTTC
CASSLNGGGYGYTF
>-|TRBJ2-5|TRBV6-1|-
TGTGCCAGCAATGTTCAGGGGGCGATAGCGGGACCTACCCCTTTGGAGACCCAGTACTTC
CASNVQGAIAGPTPLETQYF
>-|TRBJ2-2|TRBV5-1|few
TGCGCCAGCAGCCCCAAGAGCCGCACGAACACCGGGGAGCTGTTTTTT
CASSPKSRTNTGELFF
>TRBD1|TRBJ1-5|TRBV4-2|many
TGTGCCAGCAGTCGAAGAGGGACAGGAGGTCAGCCCCAGCATTTT
CASSRRGTGGQPQHF
>-|TRBJ2-2|TRBV6-5|many
TGTGCCAGCTCCTCGCCTAACACCGGGGAGCTGTTTTTT
CASSSPNTGELFF
>TRBD2|TRBJ2-5|TRBV30|few
TGTGCCTGGAGCCTACTAGCGGGAGGTGGGGAGACCCAGTACTTC
CAWSLLAGGGETQYF
>-|TRBJ1-2|TRBV3-1|many
TGTGCCAGCAGCCGGGACCGACCCTATGGCTACACCTTC
CASSRDRPYGYTF